Sequencing of this T cell receptor beta chain was carried out in a study of CD8 T cells in seronegative destructive rheumatoid arthritis (dated by TCRdb to the early 2020s). Regarding the complete study: Seven of the eight CND-RA patients were receiving biological drugs at sampling. Peripheral CD8+ TCRbeta repertoires of CCP-negative destructive rheumatoid arthritis (CND-RA) patients were compared with newly diagnosed seropositive RA, seronegative RA and healthy controls. The seropositive RA, seronegative RA and healthy control comparison cohorts were taken from a previously published TCRbeta dataset and were not newly sequenced.

Overall results and qualifications from the work: Once age was adjusted for, the CD8+ TCRbeta repertoires of CND-RA patients appeared less diverse and more clonal than the repertoires of other RA subtypes. The small size of the CND-RA cohort was acknowledged as a study limitation. More CMV-reactive and fewer influenza A-reactive CD8+ TCRbeta sequences were observed in CND-RA repertoires than in controls and other RA subtypes. CND-RA patients appeared to carry a distinct set of enriched public clonotypes, which the authors read as support for a separate disease subset. No public clonotype enrichment survived Benjamini-Hochberg correction across the roughly 100,000 clonotypes tested. In the absence of diagnostic samples, TCR repertoire differences may be partly attributable to poor disease control over the years rather than being present at onset.

According to the germline V gene (reference sequence), CDR1 reads GTSNPN and CDR2 reads SVGIG. The CDR3 has 11 amino acids, counting the end cysteine and phenylalanine. This entry keeps only the CDR3 DNA: 33 bases, framed from base 1. V sheds 5 bases and J sheds 4 bases, leaving 9 bases between their ends. The CND-RA patients tested negative on the clinical CCP2 antibody test, and joint destruction in these patients kept progressing despite active therapy. All CND-RA patients were characterized by typical joint destruction in wrists and ankles and by failure of conventional anti-rheumatic therapy. Instead of being sampled at diagnosis, CND-RA patients were sampled after long disease histories, which in several cases spanned decades. Each patient provided about 47 millilitres of EDTA-anticoagulated peripheral blood. Density gradient separation with Ficoll-Paque PLUS was used to isolate peripheral blood mononuclear cells. AutoMACS magnetic bead positive selection was used to isolate CD8+ cells from fresh or cryopreserved PBMCs, and purity was verified by flow cytometry. Genomic DNA was extracted with Nucleospin Tissue or Tissue XS kits and quantified on a Qubit 2.0 fluorometer.

Following the manufacturer's instructions, genomic DNA from CD8+ cells served as the input for TCRbeta sequencing. TCRbeta sequencing used the immunoSEQ assay and was run at a genomics technology centre in Finland. Per the authors' processing: Clonotype tables from the immunoSEQ preprocessing pipeline were converted to VDJtools format, and non-productive clonotypes were removed. Samples with fewer than 10,000 reads were excluded, the remaining samples were subsampled to 10,000 reads, and most of the eight CND-RA samples were retained. The VDJtools CalcDiversityStats function was applied to data subsampled to 10,000 reads to calculate Shannon-Wiener, Simpson and clonality indices. To infer antigen specificity, non-singleton TCRbeta clonotypes were hard-matched against VDJdb, with no mismatches permitted. CDR3 sequences that differed by one amino acid (Hamming distance 1) were grouped together into clusters with potentially shared antigen targets. Group enrichment of public clonotypes was tested with one-sided Fisher's exact tests after groups were resampled to six samples, with the procedure repeated ten times. Drawn from immuneACCESS, this table holds only the in-frame rearrangements with V and J called that TCRdb kept. Clones are partly lost; checked studies trace under half to an unresolved V gene and leave the rest unexplained. Clonal size and the V and J genes are those of that table, whereas D and trimming came from the DNA. Here the sample has 960 or so clones; about 80% occur a single time. Roughly 20% of the sample comes from the top ten.

This clone counts as hyperexpanded (1% or more). No cognate antigen has been identified for it. The input lacks base qualities; no much larger clone sits a single base away. Sample: CD8+ T cells from blood. This chain is built from TRBV30 and TRBJ2-7, with the D gene not confidently named. The receptor comes from a woman between 60 and 85 years old with seronegative destructive rheumatoid arthritis. The CDR3 protein is CAWASRYEQYF. The nucleotide sequence is TGTGCCTGGGCTTCCCGGTACGAGCAGTACTTC.